This entry lists 12 T cell receptor beta chains sequenced from one sample in a study of blood T cell repertoires in COVID-19. The data were produced by immunoSEQ multiplex PCR, yet TCRdb's version contains in-frame clones alone and is incomplete. The sample yields 120,000 to 150,000 clones, about 70% seen once. Source material: peripheral blood. The receptors were gathered from an elderly man with acute or convalescent COVID-19.

The chain uses TRBV7-9 and TRBJ1-1; no firm D call. The length of the CDR3 is 14 residues. V was trimmed by 4 bases and J by 6 bases, leaving 15 bases between them. CDR1 SEHNR and CDR2 FQNEAQ come from the germline V gene (reference sequence). The CDR3, as DNA: TGTGCCAGCAGCTCCTCTAGCTTTCGGGCTGAAGCTTTCTTT. It specifies CASSSSSFRAEAFF.

V is TRBV9 and J is TRBJ2-3; 7 bases match TRBD1. This CDR3 has 14 residues. Trimming at V came to 1 base and at J to 3 bases, leaving 2 bases not matched to a gene. The germline CDR1 and CDR2 sequences are SGDLS and YYNGEE. The CDR3 sequence: CASSVSTGTDTQYF. CDR3 DNA sequence: TGTGCCAGCAGCGTATCGACAGGGACAGATACGCAGTATTTT.

This rearrangement joins TRBV18 to TRBJ2-1, with 9 bases matching TRBD1. V was clipped by 3 bases and J by 5 bases; unmatched bases: 2. The CDR3 has 14 residues. CDR1 and CDR2 from the germline V gene are KGHSH and LQKENI. CDR3 sequence: CASSPGQGNNEQFF. For the CDR3, the DNA is TGTGCCAGCTCACCTGGACAGGGGAACAATGAGCAGTTCTTC.

This clone was seen only a few times. This chain connects TRBV9 to TRBJ2-3, with TRBD2 matching over 9 bases. Germline loops: CDR1 SGDLS, CDR2 YYNGEE. There are 13 residues in the CDR3. V trimming: 4 bases; J trimming: 11 bases; junction bases outside the gene matches: 8. CDR3: CASSPSSGVKQYF. CDR3 sequence (DNA): TGTGCCAGCAGCCCCTCTAGCGGGGTGAAGCAGTATTTT. The whole variable domain, filled in from reference TRBV9 and TRBJ2-3, reads DSGVTQTPKHLITATGQRVTLRCSPRSGDLSVYWYQQSLDQGLQFLIQYYNGEERAKGNILERFSAQQFPDLHSELNLSSLELGDSALYFCASSPSSGVKQYFGPGTRLTVL.

The genes are TRBV7-3 and TRBJ2-1; 8 nucleotides match TRBD2. The trim removed 5 bases at V and 6 bases at J, leaving 3 bases unmatched. The germline V gene has CDR1 SGHTA and CDR2 FQGTGA. The CDR3 sequence is 13 residues long. The CDR3 DNA follows: TGTGCCAGCAGCGTTGCGGGGGGCAATGAGCAGTTCTTC. Translating gives CASSVAGGNEQFF.

DNA of the CDR3: TGTGCCAGCAGCTTAGGCCAGGCAGGGGGGAGAGGAAACACCATATATTTT. Protein: CASSLGQAGGRGNTIYF. J is TRBJ1-3 and V is TRBV13; TRBD1 aligns across 7 bases. V was pared by 0 bases and J by 4 bases, with 9 bases of the junction left unmatched. The CDR3 is made up of 17 amino acids. CDR1 is PRHDT, CDR2 FYEKMQ, per germline (reference sequence).

The chain is built from TRBV6-2 or TRBV6-3 and TRBJ1-2; 10 positions match TRBD1. This CDR3 spans 14 amino acids. Germline V lookup: CDR1 MNHEY, CDR2 SVGEGT. After removal of 4 bases from V and 5 bases from J, the junction contained 4 bases not matched to a gene. The CDR3 reads CASSLTGGEYGYTF. CDR3 bases: TGTGCCAGCAGTTTGACAGGGGGCGAGTATGGCTACACCTTC.

The gene calls are TRBV6-4 and TRBJ1-1; 7 bases are shared with TRBD1. The ends lost 6 bases at V and 5 bases at J; junction bases unmatched: 9. CDR3 length: 14 residues. Germline V gives CDR1 MRHNA, CDR2 SNTAGT. CDR3 sequence: CASSATGIGTEAFF. The CDR3 DNA follows: TGTGCCAGCAGCGCGACAGGGATAGGGACTGAAGCTTTCTTT.

This clone was picked up many times. The CDR3 protein is CASSTGRVSYEQYF. CDR3 nucleotides: TGTGCCAGTAGTACAGGGAGGGTATCGTACGAGCAGTACTTC. The chain uses TRBV19 and TRBJ2-7; 7 bases line up with TRBD2. This CDR3 is built from 14 residues. The germline CDR1 and CDR2 sequences are LNHDA and SQIVND (reference sequence). After removal of 4 bases from V and 4 bases from J, the junction contained 7 bases not matched to a gene.

This clone was counted a single time. V is TRBV7-8 and J is TRBJ2-3, with 8 bases lining up with TRBD2. The CDR3 is made up of 17 amino acids. Germline CDR1 SGHVS, CDR2 FQNEAQ. V trimming: 2 bases; J trimming: 3 bases; junction bases outside the gene matches: 10. CDR3 in DNA: TGTGCCAGCAGCTTAAACATCGGACTAGCATTTACAGATACGCAGTATTTT. Translated: CASSLNIGLAFTDTQYF.

This chain uses TRBV5-1 with TRBJ1-6; the D gene is possibly TRBD1 (6 bases). V lost 1 base and J lost 1, with 12 bases in between. The CDR3 runs to 17 residues. CDR1 and CDR2 (germline): SGHRS, YFSETQ. For the CDR3, the DNA is TGCGCCAGCAGCTTGACAGGGTCAGGGTCCTATAATTCACCCCTCCACTTT. It yields the protein CASSLTGSGSYNSPLHF. The whole variable domain, filled in from reference TRBV5-1 and TRBJ1-6, reads KAGVTQTPRYLIKTRGQQVTLSCSPISGHRSVSWYQQTPGQGLQFLFEYFSETQRNKGNFPGRFSGRQFSNSRSEMNVSTLELGDSALYLCASSLTGSGSYNSPLHFGNGTRLTVT.

V usage is TRBV7-3 and J usage is TRBJ2-2; 8 bases are a match to TRBD2. Germline CDR1 reads SGHTA; CDR2 reads FQGTGA. Germline trimming cut 5 bases from V and 6 bases from J; bases unmatched to any gene: 14. The CDR3 consists of 17 residues. The CDR3 sequence: CASSPRAGGTGAGELFF. Written as DNA, the CDR3 is TGTGCCAGCAGCCCCCGGGCGGGGGGCACCGGGGCCGGGGAGCTGTTTTTT.